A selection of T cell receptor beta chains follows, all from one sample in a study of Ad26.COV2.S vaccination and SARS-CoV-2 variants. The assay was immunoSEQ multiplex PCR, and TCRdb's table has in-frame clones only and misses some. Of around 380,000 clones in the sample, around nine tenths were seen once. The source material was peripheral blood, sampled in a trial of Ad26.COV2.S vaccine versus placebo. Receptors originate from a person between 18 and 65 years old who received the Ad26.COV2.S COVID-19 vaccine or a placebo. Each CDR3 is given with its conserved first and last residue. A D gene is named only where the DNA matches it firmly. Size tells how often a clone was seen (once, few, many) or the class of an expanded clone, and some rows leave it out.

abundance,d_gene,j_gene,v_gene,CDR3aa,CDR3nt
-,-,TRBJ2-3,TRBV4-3,CASSQGGGTRFTDTQYF,TGCGCCAGCAGCCAGGGGGGTGGCACGAGGTTCACAGATACGCAGTATTTT
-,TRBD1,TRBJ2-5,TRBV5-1,CASSPSTGTEETQYF,TGCGCCAGCAGCCCCTCAACCGGGACAGAAGAGACCCAGTACTTC
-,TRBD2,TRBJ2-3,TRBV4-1,CASSQEPAGGSDTQYF,TGCGCCAGCAGCCAAGAACCAGCGGGGGGTTCGGATACGCAGTATTTT
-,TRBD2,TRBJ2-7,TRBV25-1,CASSATGTSFYEQYF,TGTGCCAGCAGTGCCACCGGGACTAGCTTCTACGAGCAGTACTTC
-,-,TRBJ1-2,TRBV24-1,CATSERGEYGYTF,TGTGCCACCAGTGAGCGAGGGGAGTATGGCTACACCTTC
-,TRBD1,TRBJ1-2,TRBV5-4,CASSPGTAFEANYGYTF,TGTGCCAGCAGCCCAGGGACAGCCTTCGAAGCTAACTATGGCTACACCTTC
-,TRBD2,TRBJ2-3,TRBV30,CAWTWTSEQYF,TGTGCCTGGACCTGGACTAGCGAGCAGTATTTT
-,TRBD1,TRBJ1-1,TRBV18,CASSRTGSEAFF,TGTGCCAGCTCGCGGACAGGCTCTGAAGCTTTCTTT
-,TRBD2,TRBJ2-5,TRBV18,CASSPSLAGDRTQYF,TGTGCCAGCTCACCATCACTAGCGGGGGACCGGACCCAGTACTTC
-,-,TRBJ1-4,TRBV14,CASSSGRGRSATNEKLFF,TGTGCCAGCAGCTCCGGGCGCGGGAGGTCTGCAACTAATGAAAAACTGTTTTTT
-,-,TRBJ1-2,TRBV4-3,CASSQDWSPLNYGYTF,TGCGCCAGCAGCCAAGATTGGTCCCCCCTTAACTATGGCTACACCTTC
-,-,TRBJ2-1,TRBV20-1,CSARDFGAQFF,TGCAGTGCTAGAGATTTCGGGGCCCAGTTCTTC
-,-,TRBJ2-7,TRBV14,CASSQVFYEQYF,TGTGCCAGCAGCCAGGTCTTCTACGAGCAGTACTTC
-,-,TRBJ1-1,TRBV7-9,CASSFESYTEAFF,TGTGCCAGCAGCTTTGAGTCGTACACTGAAGCTTTCTTT
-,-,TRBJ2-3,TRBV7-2,CASSLNGVTQYF,TGTGCCAGCAGCTTGAACGGGGTGACGCAGTATTTT
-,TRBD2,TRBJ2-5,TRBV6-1,CASSETSGVETQYF,TGTGCCAGCAGTGAAACTAGCGGGGTAGAGACCCAGTACTTC
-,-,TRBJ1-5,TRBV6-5,CASRRGRNQPQHF,TGTGCCAGCAGGAGGGGTCGGAATCAGCCCCAGCATTTT
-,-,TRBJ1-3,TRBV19,CASSPLESGNTIYF,TGTGCCAGTAGTCCCCTGGAATCTGGAAACACCATATATTTT
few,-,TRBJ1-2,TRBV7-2,CASSLSQGGYTF,TGTGCCAGCAGCTTATCTCAGGGTGGCTACACCTTC
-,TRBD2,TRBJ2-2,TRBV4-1,CASHRPGGNTGELFF,TGCGCCAGCCATCGTCCGGGGGGGAACACCGGGGAGCTGTTTTTT
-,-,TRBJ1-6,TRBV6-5,CASSRVAAGSPLHF,TGTGCCAGCAGCCGCGTAGCGGCGGGCTCACCCCTCCACTTT
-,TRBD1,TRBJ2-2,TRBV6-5,CASRKQGTGELFF,TGTGCCAGCAGAAAACAGGGGACCGGGGAGCTGTTTTTT
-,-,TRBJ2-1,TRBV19,CASSMSKGIGVYNEQFF,TGTGCCAGTAGTATGAGCAAGGGGATCGGGGTTTACAATGAGCAGTTCTTC
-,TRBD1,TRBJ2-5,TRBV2,CASRHRGAGQETQYF,TGTGCCAGCCGACACAGGGGGGCAGGCCAAGAGACCCAGTACTTC